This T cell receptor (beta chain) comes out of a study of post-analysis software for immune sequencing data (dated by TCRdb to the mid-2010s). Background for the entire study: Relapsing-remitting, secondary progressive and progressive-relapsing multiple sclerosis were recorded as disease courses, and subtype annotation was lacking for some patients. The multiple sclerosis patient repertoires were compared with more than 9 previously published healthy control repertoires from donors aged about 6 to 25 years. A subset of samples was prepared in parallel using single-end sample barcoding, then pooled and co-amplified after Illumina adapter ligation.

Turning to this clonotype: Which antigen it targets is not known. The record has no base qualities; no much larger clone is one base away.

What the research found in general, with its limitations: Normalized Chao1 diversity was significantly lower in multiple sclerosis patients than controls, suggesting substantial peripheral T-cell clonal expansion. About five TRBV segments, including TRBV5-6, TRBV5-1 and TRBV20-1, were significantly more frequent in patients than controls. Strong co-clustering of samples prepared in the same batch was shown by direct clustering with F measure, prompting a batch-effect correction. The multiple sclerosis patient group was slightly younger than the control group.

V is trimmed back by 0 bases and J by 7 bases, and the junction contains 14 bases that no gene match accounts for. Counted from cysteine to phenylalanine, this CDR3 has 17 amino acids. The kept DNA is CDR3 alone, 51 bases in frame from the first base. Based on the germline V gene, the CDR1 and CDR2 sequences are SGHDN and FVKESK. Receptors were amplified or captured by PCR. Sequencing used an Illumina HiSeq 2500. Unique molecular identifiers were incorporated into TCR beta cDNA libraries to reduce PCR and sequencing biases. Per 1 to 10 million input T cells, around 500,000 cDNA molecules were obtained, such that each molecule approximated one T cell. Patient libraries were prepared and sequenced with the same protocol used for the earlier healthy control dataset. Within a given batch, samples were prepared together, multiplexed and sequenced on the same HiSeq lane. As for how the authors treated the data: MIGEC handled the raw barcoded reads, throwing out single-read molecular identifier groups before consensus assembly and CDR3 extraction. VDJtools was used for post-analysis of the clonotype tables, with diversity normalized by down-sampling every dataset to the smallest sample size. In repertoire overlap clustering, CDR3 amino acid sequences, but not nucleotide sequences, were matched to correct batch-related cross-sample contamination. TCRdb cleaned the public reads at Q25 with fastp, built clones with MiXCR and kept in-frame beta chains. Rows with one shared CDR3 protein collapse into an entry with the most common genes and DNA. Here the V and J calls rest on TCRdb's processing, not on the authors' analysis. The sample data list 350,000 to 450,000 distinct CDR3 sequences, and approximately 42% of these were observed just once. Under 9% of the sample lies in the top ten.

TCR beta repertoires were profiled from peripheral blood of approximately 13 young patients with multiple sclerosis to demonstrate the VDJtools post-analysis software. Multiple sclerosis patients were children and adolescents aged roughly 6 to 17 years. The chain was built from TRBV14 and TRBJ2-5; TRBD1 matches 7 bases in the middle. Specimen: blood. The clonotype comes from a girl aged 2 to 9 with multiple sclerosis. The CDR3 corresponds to CASSQEKQGSQRVTQYF. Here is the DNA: TGTGCCAGCAGCCAAGAGAAACAGGGGTCCCAAAGAGTGACCCAGTACTTC.